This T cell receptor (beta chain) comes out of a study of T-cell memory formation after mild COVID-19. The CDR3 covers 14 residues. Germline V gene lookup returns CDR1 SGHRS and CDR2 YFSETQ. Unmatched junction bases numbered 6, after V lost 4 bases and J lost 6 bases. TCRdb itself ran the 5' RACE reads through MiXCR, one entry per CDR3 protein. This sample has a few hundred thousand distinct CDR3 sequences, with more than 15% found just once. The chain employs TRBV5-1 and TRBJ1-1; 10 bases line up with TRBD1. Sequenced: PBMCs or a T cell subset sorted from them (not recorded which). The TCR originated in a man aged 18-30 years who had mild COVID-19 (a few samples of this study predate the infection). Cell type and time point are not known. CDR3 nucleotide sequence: TGCGCCAGCAGCGCCGGACAGGGGGTCGCTGAAGCTTTCTTT. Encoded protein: CASSAGQGVAEAFF. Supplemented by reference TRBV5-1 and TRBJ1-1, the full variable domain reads KAGVTQTPRYLIKTRGQQVTLSCSPISGHRSVSWYQQTPGQGLQFLFEYFSETQRNKGNFPGRFSGRQFSNSRSEMNVSTLELGDSALYLCASSAGQGVAEAFFGQGTRLTVV.